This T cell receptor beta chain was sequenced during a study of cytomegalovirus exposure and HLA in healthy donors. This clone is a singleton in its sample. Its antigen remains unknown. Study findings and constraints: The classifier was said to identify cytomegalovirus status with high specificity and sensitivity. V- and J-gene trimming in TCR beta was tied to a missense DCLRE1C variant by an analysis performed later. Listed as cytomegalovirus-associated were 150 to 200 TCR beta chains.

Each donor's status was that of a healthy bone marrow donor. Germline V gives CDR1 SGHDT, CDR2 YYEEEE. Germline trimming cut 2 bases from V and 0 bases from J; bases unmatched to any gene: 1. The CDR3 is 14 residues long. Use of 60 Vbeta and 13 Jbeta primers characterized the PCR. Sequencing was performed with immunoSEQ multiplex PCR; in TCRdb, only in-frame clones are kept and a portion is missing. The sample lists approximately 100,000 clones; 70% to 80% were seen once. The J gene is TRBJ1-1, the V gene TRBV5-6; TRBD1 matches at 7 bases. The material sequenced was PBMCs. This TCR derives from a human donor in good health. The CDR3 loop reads CASSLQGMNTEAFF. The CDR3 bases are TGTGCCAGCAGCTTACAGGGGATGAACACTGAAGCTTTCTTT.